Listed below are T cell receptor beta chains from one sample, sequenced in a study of blood T cells in healthy people across ages. TCRdb re-called the 5' RACE reads with MiXCR, one entry per CDR3 protein. Of more than 650,000 distinct CDR3 sequences in the sample, roughly 26% are singletons; the top ten hold about 2.9%. This sample was also put to use in a study of T cells of mothers and their children.

The sequenced material came from blood. These receptor sequences come from a boy between 10 and 17 years old in good health. The CDR3 runs from the conserved cysteine through the conserved F or W. The D gene is left open where the match is weak. Only part of the rows carry a size: once, few, many, or a class if the clone is expanded.

>TRBJ1-4|TRBV27|NA|NA
TGTGCCAGCAGTTTATCGATGGTCAGGCCAACTAATGAAAAACTGTTTTTT
CASSLSMVRPTNEKLFF
>TRBJ2-3|TRBV6-5|NA|NA
TGTGCCAGCAGCCCAGATAGGGGTAAGGATACGCAGTATTTT
CASSPDRGKDTQYF
>TRBJ2-7|TRBV3-1|NA|NA
TGTGCCAGCAGCCAAGTAGGGGGGGCCGAGCAGTACTTC
CASSQVGGAEQYF
>TRBJ2-7|TRBV2|NA|NA
TGTGCCAGCAGTCCGGACTTCTACGAGCAGTACTTC
CASSPDFYEQYF
>TRBJ2-5|TRBV6-5|few|NA
TGTGCCAGCAGTAGCTCCGGCGCGGACCAAGAGACCCAGTACTTC
CASSSSGADQETQYF
>TRBJ2-1|TRBV9|NA|TRBD1
TGTGCCAGCAGCTCTCGGACAGGGAATGAGCAGTTCTTC
CASSSRTGNEQFF
>TRBJ1-5|TRBV19|NA|NA
TGTGCCAGTAGTACCGCTAGGGGTAGCAATCAGCCCCAGCATTTT
CASSTARGSNQPQHF
>TRBJ1-4|TRBV11-2|NA|NA
TGTGCCAGCAGCTTTGCAGGGGCCAAGGGGACTAATGAAAAACTGTTTTTT
CASSFAGAKGTNEKLFF
>TRBJ2-3|TRBV28|few|NA
TGTGCCAGCAGTCAGGGGAGTAGCACAGATACGCAGTATTTT
CASSQGSSTDTQYF
>TRBJ1-2|TRBV30|few|NA
TGTGCCTGGAGCGTGGACGTCGCTAACTATGGCTACACCTTC
CAWSVDVANYGYTF
>TRBJ1-6|TRBV7-3|few|NA
TGTGCCAGCAGCTTAAGCGGAGGCCATTCACCCCTCCACTTT
CASSLSGGHSPLHF
>TRBJ2-3|TRBV12-3/TRBV12-4|many|NA
TGTGCCAGCAGGGTAGCGGAAACCACAGATACGCAGTATTTT
CASRVAETTDTQYF
>TRBJ2-5|TRBV6-5|NA|TRBD2
TGTGCCAGCAGCTACTCTTACCTAGCGGGAGGCTGGGAGACCCAGTACTTC
CASSYSYLAGGWETQYF
>TRBJ1-3|TRBV7-9|NA|NA
TGTGCCAGCAGCTCCACGTCCAGGGAGGGAAACACCATATATTTT
CASSSTSREGNTIYF
>TRBJ2-7|TRBV29-1|NA|NA
TGCAGCGTAGCTACAGGGTCCCGCGAGCAGTACTTC
CSVATGSREQYF
>TRBJ2-4|TRBV15|NA|TRBD1
TGTGCCACCGGCAGAGATCTGACAGGGAACGCCGCCAAAAACATTCAGTACTTC
CATGRDLTGNAAKNIQYF
>TRBJ2-7|TRBV6-2/TRBV6-3|NA|TRBD1
TGTGCCAGCAGTACAGGGGAATCGGCCTACGAGCAGTACTTC
CASSTGESAYEQYF
>TRBJ1-1|TRBV10-3|few|TRBD1
TGTGCCATAATGCCGGTGGCAGGGGGTTTTTTTGAAGCTTTCTTT
CAIMPVAGGFFEAFF
>TRBJ2-7|TRBV7-6|few|TRBD2
TGTGCCAGCAGCTACCTTAGCGGGGGTGAGACCTACGAGCAGTACTTC
CASSYLSGGETYEQYF
>TRBJ2-3|TRBV12-3/TRBV12-4|NA|TRBD2
TGTGCCAGCAGCGTACGGGGGGGTACGCAGTATTTT
CASSVRGGTQYF